The 26 T cell receptor beta chains below were found in one sample sequenced in a study of T cells in women clearing cervical HPV infection. Measured with immunoSEQ multiplex PCR; TCRdb has only the in-frame clones, and not every one. The sample is made up of fewer than 30,000 clones, and the top ten hold around a sixth of it. Source material: blood buffy coat. Receptors originate from a woman aged 18-70 years with a cervical HPV16 infection that either progressed to CIN3+ or cleared (not recorded which).

As concerns this clone: With the read ending 3 residues before the CDR3 end, the germline J gene is used to fill in that end. V gene TRBV20-1 combines with J gene TRBJ2-1; 12 nucleotides line up with TRBD2. The CDR3 covers 14 residues. The V gene's germline CDR1 is DFQATT and CDR2 SNEGSKA (reference sequence). The V segment lost 6 bases and the J segment 7 bases; nucleotides outside the gene matches: 7. CDR3: CSAGSSGGANEQFF. The DNA read from the CDR3 is TGCAGTGCCGGATCTAGCGGGGGGGCGAATGAG.

As concerns this clone: The read terminates 3 residues before the CDR3 end, so the remaining end is supplied by the germline J gene. This chain links TRBV7-8 with TRBJ2-1; D is perhaps TRBD1 (6 bases). The germline gives CDR1 SGHVS, CDR2 FQNEAQ. Trimming pared 6 bases from V and 5 bases from J, leaving 14 bases between. This CDR3 comprises 14 residues. The part of the CDR3 DNA that was read is TGTGCCAGCAGTTCGGGACACAGTAACAATGAG. This gives the protein CASSSGHSNNE. The whole CDR3 sequence reads CASSSGHSNNEQFF.

Points on this clone: The CDR3 extends 3 residues past the end of the read, so its final part is completed from the germline J gene. The rearrangement uses TRBV19 and TRBJ1-1; weak D call: TRBD1 (5 bases). The ends were cut back, 5 bases at V and 2 bases at J, with 9 bases in the middle. CDR1 LNHDA and CDR2 SQIVND come from the germline V gene (reference sequence). CDR3 length equals 13 residues. CDR3 region: CASSSQGNTEAFF. Partial CDR3 DNA: TGTGCCAGTAGTTCCCAGGGTAACACTGAA.

Comments on this clone: The CDR3 end lies 3 residues beyond the end of the read and is filled in from the germline J gene. This chain links TRBV4-2 with TRBJ1-2, with D perhaps TRBD1 (5 bases). The CDR3 has 15 residues. The V end was cut by 0 bases, the J end by 2 bases, with 10 bases between. The germline V gene encodes CDR1 LGHNA and CDR2 YNFKEQ. The CDR3 spells CASSQEGGGNYGYTF. The CDR3 bases that were read are TGTGCCAGCAGCCAAGAAGGCGGGGGGAACTATGGC.

As regards this clone: The CDR3 is cut off 3 residues early in the read; its end comes from the germline J gene. The V call is TRBV23-1, the J call TRBJ2-3, with D possibly matching TRBD2 (5 bases). TRBV23-1 is treated as an ORF (open reading frame) with a function not yet certain. The CDR3 loop spans 14 amino acids. The sequenced part of the CDR3 DNA is TGCGCCAGCAGTCAGTACGGGGAGAAAGTGACG. Encoded protein: CASSQYGEKVT. The full-length CDR3 reads as CASSQYGEKVTQYF.

For this clone: The CDR3 extends 3 residues past the end of the read, so its final part is completed from the germline J gene. The V call is TRBV9, the J call TRBJ1-1, with 7 positions matching TRBD1. The CDR3 has 15 amino acids. V shed 3 bases and J 2 bases; nucleotides not matched to a gene: 7. The germline V gene has CDR1 SGDLS and CDR2 YYNGEE. The chain's CDR3 is CASSARDRDNTEAFF. Incomplete CDR3 DNA: TGTGCCAGCAGCGCTCGGGACAGAGATAACACTGAA.

Details on this clone: The CDR3 end lies 3 residues beyond the end of the read and is filled in from the germline J gene. The genes are TRBV29-1 and TRBJ2-3; possibly TRBD2 for D (6 bases). Germline values: CDR1 SQVTM, CDR2 ANQGSEA. CDR3 length: 14 amino acids. V was clipped by 5 bases and J by 0 bases, with 12 bases between them. Incomplete CDR3 DNA: TGCAGCGTTAACTCCGGGACTAGCACAGATACG. Amino acid sequence: CSVNSGTSTDT. The entire CDR3 protein reads CSVNSGTSTDTQYF.

As to this clone: The read comes to an end 3 residues before the CDR3 does, leaving the germline J gene to fill in the end. V is TRBV12-3 or TRBV12-4 and J is TRBJ1-2, with TRBD1 matching over 10 bases. CDR3 length equals 14 residues. Incomplete CDR3 DNA: TGTGCCAGCAGTTTGGGGGACAGGGGCAACGGC. It encodes CASSLGDRGNG. The whole CDR3 region reads CASSLGDRGNGYTF.

As concerns this clone: Other DNA sequences of this sample code for an identical CDR3. The CDR3 spells CASSPGTGGYDYTF. The DNA read from the CDR3 is TGTGCCAGCTCACCCGGGACAGGGGGCTACGAC. The gene calls are TRBV18 and TRBJ1-2, with 12 bases identical to TRBD1. The read gets to within 3 residues of the CDR3 end, and the germline J gene fills in the rest. This CDR3 is 14 amino acids long. Germline values: CDR1 KGHSH, CDR2 LQKENI. Using reference TRBV18 and TRBJ1-2 for the parts outside the CDR3, the full variable domain is NAGVMQNPRHLVRRRGQEARLRCSPMKGHSHVYWYRQLPEEGLKFMVYLQKENIIDESGMPKERFSAEFPKEGPSILRIQQVVRGDSAAYFCASSPGTGGYDYTFGSGTRLTVV.

As to this clone: Read sequence stops 3 residues before the CDR3 end, and the germline J gene provides the missing end. V and J are TRBV19 and TRBJ1-1; D gene unclear. CDR3 length: 14 residues. Germline CDR1 reads LNHDA; CDR2 reads SQIVND (reference sequence). Incomplete CDR3 DNA: TGTGCCAGTAGAAATGACCCTACCACAGATACG. Translation: CASRNDPTTDT. The full CDR3 sequence reads CASRNDPTTDTAFF.

In the case of this clone: At one of its ends the junction is not consistent with the germline gene, which may arise from a read error. Read sequence stops 3 residues before the CDR3 end, and the germline J gene provides the missing end. The chain combines TRBV6-2 or TRBV6-3 with TRBJ1-5; D might be TRBD1 (5 bases). CDR3 length: 14 residues. Per germline, CDR1 MNHEY and CDR2 SVGEGT. The CDR3 sequence is CASSHSRADQPQHF. The sequenced part of the CDR3 DNA is TGTGCCAGCAGTCACTCCAGGGCTGATCAGCCC.

In regard to this clone: With the read ending 3 residues before the CDR3 end, the germline J gene is used to fill in that end. The chain has TRBV20-1 and TRBJ1-3; a possible D gene is TRBD1 (6 bases). The CDR3 contains 13 residues. The V end was cut by 1 base, the J end by 4 bases, with 8 bases between. The germline V gene has CDR1 DFQATT and CDR2 SNEGSKA (reference sequence). CDR3: CSARGQVGNTIYF. The CDR3 bases that were read are TGCAGTGCTAGAGGACAGGTGGGAAACACC.

On this clone: The observed sequence ends 3 residues before the CDR3 terminus, with the missing tail filled in from the germline J gene. The V and J genes are TRBV7-8 and TRBJ2-1, with D possibly matching TRBD2 (5 bases). Trimming removed 5 bases from V and 9 bases from J, with 23 bases in between. The length of the CDR3 is 16 residues. The germline V gene has CDR1 SGHVS and CDR2 FQNEAQ. This CDR3 is CASSQLLRSRTSEQFF. CDR3 bases read: TGTGCCAGCAGCCAACTCCTGCGGTCTAGGACTTCTGAG.

A note on this clone: Read sequence stops 3 residues before the CDR3 end, and the germline J gene provides the missing end. The V call is TRBV27, the J call TRBJ2-7, with a tentative D call TRBD2 (6 bases). Trimming removed 6 bases from V and 3 bases from J, with 15 bases in between. Germline V gene lookup returns CDR1 MNHEY and CDR2 SMNVEV (reference sequence). The CDR3 is made up of 14 amino acids. The CDR3 reads CASRIRDSFYEQYF. The sequenced part of the CDR3 DNA is TGTGCCAGCAGAATCCGGGACTCCTTCTACGAG.

On this clone itself: Read sequence stops 3 residues before the CDR3 end, and the germline J gene provides the missing end. The chain uses TRBV6-2 or TRBV6-3 and TRBJ2-7, with 9 bases lining up with TRBD1. V lost 4 bases, J lost 3 bases, and 7 bases stayed unmatched. This CDR3 is 15 amino acids long. Germline loops: CDR1 MNHEY, CDR2 SVGEGT. Partial CDR3 DNA: TGTGCCAGCAGTTCCATGGGGGACAGGGTCTACGAG. Residues: CASSSMGDRVYE. The complete CDR3 sequence is CASSSMGDRVYEQYF.

On this clone: With the read ending 3 residues before the CDR3 end, the germline J gene is used to fill in that end. This chain joins TRBV19 and TRBJ2-4; TRBD1 agrees at 7 bases. Germline-derived CDR1 and CDR2 are LNHDA and SQIVND (reference sequence). The CDR3 totals 14 residues. The CDR3 DNA, read in part, is TGTGCCAGTAGTTCCCCGACAGGGCCCTATGGT. It translates to CASSSPTGPYG. The full-length CDR3 reads as CASSSPTGPYGQYF.

Turning to this clone: The read finishes 3 residues shy of the CDR3 end, and the germline J gene is used to complete it. V is TRBV5-1 and J is TRBJ2-1; 14 bases align to TRBD2. Germline V lookup: CDR1 SGHRS, CDR2 YFSETQ. This CDR3 contains 17 residues. The junction had 7 bases not matched to a gene; V was cut back by 3 bases and J by 5 bases. The chain's CDR3 is CASSSRLAGGTNNEQFF. The CDR3 DNA, read in part, is TGCGCCAGCAGCTCCAGACTAGCGGGAGGGACGAACAATGAG.

To note about this clone: The read terminates 3 residues before the CDR3 end, so the remaining end is supplied by the germline J gene. The rearrangement links TRBV30 to TRBJ2-2, with 7 bases fitting TRBD2. The CDR3 totals 12 residues. The germline CDR1 and CDR2 sequences are GTSNPN and SVGIG (reference sequence). The V gene end was trimmed by 5 bases and the J gene end by 7 bases; junction bases not matched to a gene: 4. CDR3 protein: CAWSTSIGELFF. CDR3 DNA (partial): TGTGCCTGGTCGACTAGCATCGGGGAG.

To note about this clone: Coverage ceases 3 residues before the CDR3 finishes, and the germline J gene fills in the end. The rearrangement uses TRBV6-1 and TRBJ1-2; 9 bases fit TRBD1. Germline values: CDR1 MNHNS, CDR2 SASEGT. CDR3 length: 16 residues. CDR3 DNA, as far as it was read: TGTGCCAGCAGTGCATTAGGGACAGGGTTTAGGTACGAC. It codes for CASSALGTGFRYD. The CDR3 reads in full as CASSALGTGFRYDYTF.

Concerning this clone itself: The read falls 3 residues short of the CDR3 end, and the missing part is taken from the germline J gene. Other nucleotide sequences from this sample produce the same CDR3. This chain uses TRBV30 with TRBJ1-3; D is possibly TRBD1 (5 bases). The germline V gene encodes CDR1 GTSNPN and CDR2 SVGIG (reference sequence). The CDR3 contains 12 residues. V was trimmed by 6 bases and J by 1 base, leaving 7 bases between them. The CDR3 bases that were read are TGTGCCTGCAGGGAATCTGGAAACACC. Amino acids: CACRESGNT. The complete CDR3 reads CACRESGNTIYF.

Remarks on this clone: The missing CDR3 end, 3 residues past where the read stops, is filled in from the germline J gene. V and J are TRBV16 and TRBJ2-3, with TRBD1 matching over 7 bases. The CDR3 has 16 amino acids. The V segment lost 4 bases and the J segment 1 base; nucleotides outside the gene matches: 8. Germline CDR1 is KGHSY and CDR2 is FQNENV. Partial CDR3 DNA: TGTGCCAGCAGCCTCGTAGGACAGGTCCGCACAGATACG. Its translation: CASSLVGQVRTDT. The full CDR3 sequence reads CASSLVGQVRTDTQYF.

As regards this clone: The read ends 3 residues before the CDR3 terminus; that terminus is restored from the germline J gene. J is TRBJ2-3 and V is TRBV19; TRBD1 might be the D (6 bases). Germline loops: CDR1 LNHDA, CDR2 SQIVND (reference sequence). The CDR3 is 17 residues long. The part of the CDR3 DNA that was read is TGTGCCAGTAGTTCTGGGGACATCACGTATAGCAATCAGCCG. Residues: CASSSGDITYSNQP. The CDR3 as a whole reads CASSSGDITYSNQPQYF.

About this clone: Sequencing ends 3 residues short of the CDR3 end; the germline J gene provides the rest. The gene calls are TRBV2 and TRBJ2-5; TRBD1 matches 9 bases. J gave up 5 bases and V 6 bases, and 7 bases lay outside the gene matches. CDR3 length equals 14 residues. CDR1 SNHLY and CDR2 FYNNEI come from the germline V gene. CDR3 bases read: TGTGCCAGCAGAGGGACAGGGAGGATCGAGACC. It specifies CASRGTGRIET. The full CDR3 protein reads CASRGTGRIETQYF. Looking up the rest from reference TRBV2 and TRBJ2-5 gives the full variable domain: EPEVTQTPSHQVTQMGQEVILRCVPISNHLYFYWYRQILGQKVEFLVSFYNNEISEKSEIFDDQFSVERPDGSNFTLKIRSTKLEDSAMYFCASRGTGRIETQYFGPGTRLLVL.

Notes on this clone: The read gets to within 3 residues of the CDR3 end, and the germline J gene fills in the rest. V and J are TRBV7-8 and TRBJ2-3; perhaps D is TRBD1 or TRBD2 (5 bases each). Trimming cost V 4 bases and J 0 bases, with 17 bases left between them. This CDR3 contains 17 residues. Per germline, CDR1 SGHVS and CDR2 FQNEAQ. The sequenced CDR3 bases are TGTGCCAGCAGCTACCCTTCGAGGGGTGAAAGCACAGATACG. Residues: CASSYPSRGESTDT. The CDR3 reads in full as CASSYPSRGESTDTQYF.

In regard to this clone: The read gets to within 3 residues of the CDR3 end, and the germline J gene fills in the rest. The V and J genes are TRBV2 and TRBJ1-2; TRBD1 aligns across 9 bases. Germline lookup yields CDR1 SNHLY and CDR2 FYNNEI. CDR3 length: 14 residues. The part of the CDR3 DNA that was read is TGTGCCAGCAGTCGTACGGGACAGGGCTACGAC. Translating gives CASSRTGQGYD. The full CDR3 reads CASSRTGQGYDYTF.

About this clone itself: Coverage ceases 3 residues before the CDR3 finishes, and the germline J gene fills in the end. The rearrangement joins TRBV11-2 to TRBJ2-1; TRBD1 agrees at 7 bases. The CDR3 consists of 15 residues. Germline V gene sequence: CDR1 SGHAT, CDR2 FQNNGV. After removal of 4 bases from V and 6 bases from J, the junction contained 9 bases not matched to a gene. Incomplete CDR3 DNA: TGTGCCAGCAGCTCTTTCCGGGACAGAAGCAATGAG. It yields the protein CASSSFRDRSNE. The CDR3 as a whole reads CASSSFRDRSNEQFF.